The rows below give T cell receptor beta chains drawn from one sample of a study of OX40 agonist ivuxolimab in advanced cancers. Using immunoSEQ multiplex PCR, the repertoire was profiled, and TCRdb retains in-frame clones only, with some absent. The table lists approximately 160,000 clones, approximately 94% of them singletons. Here the sequenced sample was CD4+ or CD8+ T cells sorted from blood, taken in a trial of the OX40 agonist ivuxolimab. Every receptor here comes from an adult with an advanced solid tumor such as melanoma, head and neck, liver or kidney cancer. Both conserved end residues are part of each CDR3. A D gene is named only where the DNA matches it firmly. Size values are once, few and many counts, or a class for expanded clones, and some rows have none.

j_call: TRBJ2-5
d_call: TRBD1
clone_size: .
v_call: TRBV5-4
cdr3_aa: CASSSRTGVETQYF
cdr3_nt: TGTGCCAGCAGCTCCCGGACAGGGGTAGAGACCCAGTACTTC

j_call: TRBJ1-2
d_call: TRBD1
clone_size: once
v_call: TRBV9
cdr3_aa: CASSSQTGSVGYTF
cdr3_nt: TGTGCCAGCAGCTCCCAGACAGGGTCGGTTGGCTACACCTTC

j_call: TRBJ1-4
d_call: .
clone_size: .
v_call: TRBV9
cdr3_aa: CASSVEDTRRTTGGLFF
cdr3_nt: TGTGCCAGCAGCGTAGAGGACACAAGACGTACCACTGGGGGACTGTTTTTT

j_call: TRBJ1-1
d_call: TRBD1
clone_size: .
v_call: TRBV6-5
cdr3_aa: CASIAGGSGTEAFF
cdr3_nt: TGTGCCAGCATCGCAGGGGGGTCTGGCACTGAAGCTTTCTTT

j_call: TRBJ2-3
d_call: .
clone_size: .
v_call: TRBV19
cdr3_aa: CAIGGRGTQYF
cdr3_nt: TGTGCCATAGGCGGTCGGGGTACGCAGTATTTT

j_call: TRBJ2-5
d_call: .
clone_size: .
v_call: TRBV6-5
cdr3_aa: CASTGPNQETQYF
cdr3_nt: TGTGCCAGCACGGGCCCAAACCAAGAGACCCAGTACTTC

j_call: TRBJ2-2
d_call: .
clone_size: few
v_call: TRBV10-2
cdr3_aa: CASRGGSNTGELFF
cdr3_nt: TGCGCCAGCAGGGGGGGATCGAACACCGGGGAGCTGTTTTTT

j_call: TRBJ2-7
d_call: .
clone_size: .
v_call: TRBV6-6
cdr3_aa: CASTPGGFSYEQYF
cdr3_nt: TGTGCCAGCACCCCGGGCGGTTTTTCCTACGAGCAGTACTTC

j_call: TRBJ2-2
d_call: .
clone_size: .
v_call: TRBV5-4
cdr3_aa: CASSLETTNTGELFF
cdr3_nt: TGTGCCAGCAGCTTGGAAACTACGAACACCGGGGAGCTGTTTTTT

j_call: TRBJ1-2
d_call: TRBD1
clone_size: .
v_call: TRBV6-1
cdr3_aa: CASTGVDRAIYGYTF
cdr3_nt: TGTGCCAGCACCGGGGTCGACAGGGCGATCTATGGCTACACCTTC

j_call: TRBJ1-4
d_call: .
clone_size: .
v_call: TRBV6-6
cdr3_aa: CASRTVNEKLFF
cdr3_nt: TGTGCCAGCAGGACAGTTAATGAAAAACTGTTTTTT

j_call: TRBJ1-2
d_call: .
clone_size: .
v_call: TRBV27
cdr3_aa: CASKAGAYGYTF
cdr3_nt: TGTGCCAGCAAGGCAGGGGCTTATGGCTACACCTTC

j_call: TRBJ2-1
d_call: .
clone_size: .
v_call: TRBV6-4
cdr3_aa: CASSDSPANEQFF
cdr3_nt: TGTGCCAGCAGTGACTCCCCCGCGAATGAGCAGTTCTTC

j_call: TRBJ2-3
d_call: TRBD2
clone_size: .
v_call: TRBV25-1
cdr3_aa: CASSRAGVDTDTQYF
cdr3_nt: TGTGCCAGCAGTAGAGCGGGGGTTGACACAGATACGCAGTATTTT

j_call: TRBJ1-2
d_call: TRBD1
clone_size: .
v_call: TRBV10-3
cdr3_aa: CAISPTGDGYTF
cdr3_nt: TGTGCCATCAGCCCGACAGGGGATGGCTACACCTTC

j_call: TRBJ2-7
d_call: .
clone_size: .
v_call: TRBV18
cdr3_aa: CASSPGKASYEQYF
cdr3_nt: TGTGCCAGCTCCCCAGGGAAAGCTTCCTACGAGCAGTACTTC

j_call: TRBJ1-2
d_call: .
clone_size: .
v_call: TRBV7-2
cdr3_aa: CASSLESARPNYGYTF
cdr3_nt: TGTGCCAGCAGCTTAGAGTCCGCCAGGCCCAACTATGGCTACACCTTC